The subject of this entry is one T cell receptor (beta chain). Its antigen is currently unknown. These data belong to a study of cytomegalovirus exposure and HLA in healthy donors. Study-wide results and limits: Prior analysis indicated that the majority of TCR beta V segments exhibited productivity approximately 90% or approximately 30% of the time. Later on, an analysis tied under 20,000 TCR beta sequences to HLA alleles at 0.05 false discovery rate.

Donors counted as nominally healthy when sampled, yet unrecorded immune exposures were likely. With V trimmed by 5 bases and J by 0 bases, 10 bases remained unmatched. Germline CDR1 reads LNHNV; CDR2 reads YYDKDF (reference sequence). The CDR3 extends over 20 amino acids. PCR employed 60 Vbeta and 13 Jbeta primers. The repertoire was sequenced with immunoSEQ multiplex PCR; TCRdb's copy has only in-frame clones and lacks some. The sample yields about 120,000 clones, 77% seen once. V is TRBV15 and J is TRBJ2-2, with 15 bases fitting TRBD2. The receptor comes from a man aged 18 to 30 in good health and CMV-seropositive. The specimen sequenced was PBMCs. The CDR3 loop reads CATSSRGGLAGGTNTGELFF. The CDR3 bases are TGTGCCACCAGCTCCCGTGGCGGACTAGCGGGGGGGACGAACACCGGGGAGCTGTTTTTT.